This T cell receptor beta chain came from a study of T-cell reconstitution after alpha-beta-depleted transplantation in children. This clonotype has a count of ten or more. What it binds is unknown. General study results and limits: About two months after transplant, alpha-beta T cells reportedly came from several hundred expanded graft clones. Some patients' high day-60 TCRbeta diversity was traced to surviving recipient T cells and thymic progenitors.

Preparation of the TCRbeta library was carried out with unique molecular identifiers. Via MiXCR, TCRdb re-called the PCR reads, giving one row per CDR3 protein. The sample yields 480,000 or so distinct CDR3 sequences, roughly a tenth seen once. This material consisted of PBMCs, taken before TCRalphabeta/CD19-depleted stem cell transplant. This clonotype was sampled from a child aged 2 to 10 with inherited bone marrow failure, due to receive a stem cell transplant.

CDR3 bases: TGTGCCAGCAGCCCTAGCCCGGGGGAGCTGTTTTTT. It codes for CASSPSPGELFF. The chain uses TRBV7-9 and TRBJ2-2; weak D call: TRBD2 (5 bases). Per the germline V gene, CDR1 is SEHNR and CDR2 is FQNEAQ (reference sequence). CDR3 size: 12 residues. V was shortened by 5 bases and J by 8 bases, with 9 bases between the two germline ends.